The rows below give T cell receptor beta chains drawn from one sample of a study of T cell responses to AZD1222 COVID-19 vaccine. Generated by immunoSEQ multiplex PCR, the TCRdb table keeps only in-frame clones and is missing some. The repertoire has more than 140,000 clones, about 91% of them found once; the top ten carry 2% to 2.5%. Sequencing used peripheral blood, obtained on day 0 of AZD1222 vaccination. The receptors here all came from an adult in good health. The CDR3 runs from the conserved cysteine through the conserved F or W. The order of the fields is D gene, V gene, J gene, clone size, CDR3 DNA, CDR3 protein. D genes are given only for firm matches. Only part of the rows carry a size: once, few, many, or a class if the clone is expanded.

D: TRBD2; V: TRBV4-2; J: TRBJ2-7; size: -; DNA: TGTGCCAGCAGCCACGTCGGGACCTCCGGGGGGAAATACGAGCAGTACTTC; CDR3: CASSHVGTSGGKYEQYF
D: -; V: TRBV9; J: TRBJ1-1; size: -; DNA: TGTGCCAGCAGCGTGGGGGACCTCACTGAAGCTTTCTTT; CDR3: CASSVGDLTEAFF
D: -; V: TRBV30; J: TRBJ2-2; size: -; DNA: TGTGCCTGTACGGGACCTAACACCGGGGAGCTGTTTTTT; CDR3: CACTGPNTGELFF
D: -; V: TRBV19; J: TRBJ1-2; size: -; DNA: TGTGCCACCGCACTGGGAGGGGGTGGTATCGGTGGCTACACCTTC; CDR3: CATALGGGGIGGYTF
D: TRBD2; V: TRBV15; J: TRBJ2-3; size: once; DNA: TGTGCCACCAGCGCGGGAGGGGAGGATACGCAGTATTTT; CDR3: CATSAGGEDTQYF
D: -; V: TRBV5-1; J: TRBJ1-1; size: -; DNA: TGCGCCAGCAGCGAACAGGGTAACACTGAAGCTTTCTTT; CDR3: CASSEQGNTEAFF
D: -; V: TRBV7-2; J: TRBJ2-1; size: -; DNA: TGTGCCAGCAGGACAACTACAGGTTTCAACTACAATGAGCAGTTCTTC; CDR3: CASRTTTGFNYNEQFF
D: -; V: TRBV7-9; J: TRBJ1-2; size: -; DNA: TGTGCCAGCAGCTCCCCGTACTATGGCTACACCTTC; CDR3: CASSSPYYGYTF
D: TRBD1; V: TRBV2; J: TRBJ2-1; size: few; DNA: TGTGCCAGCAAGCAGACAGGGGGTTTACGTGAGCAGTTCTTC; CDR3: CASKQTGGLREQFF
D: TRBD1; V: TRBV5-1; J: TRBJ2-1; size: -; DNA: TGCGCCAGCAGCTTGGGGACAGGGGGCCACAATGAGCAGTTCTTC; CDR3: CASSLGTGGHNEQFF
D: -; V: TRBV5-1; J: TRBJ2-2; size: -; DNA: TGCGCCAGCAGCTTAGAGGACCCAGCCAACACCGGGGAGCTGTTTTTT; CDR3: CASSLEDPANTGELFF
D: -; V: TRBV11-2; J: TRBJ2-3; size: -; DNA: TGTGCCAGCAGCCCCCCCGGTCCTAGCACAGATACGCAGTATTTT; CDR3: CASSPPGPSTDTQYF
D: -; V: TRBV28; J: TRBJ2-1; size: -; DNA: TGTGCCAGCAGTTTACCGACAGGGGGGACTAGAAATGAGCAGTTCTTC; CDR3: CASSLPTGGTRNEQFF
D: -; V: TRBV11-2; J: TRBJ1-1; size: -; DNA: TGTGCCAGCAGCTTATCAGGTTTTATGAACACTGAAGCTTTCTTT; CDR3: CASSLSGFMNTEAFF
D: -; V: TRBV27; J: TRBJ1-2; size: -; DNA: TGTGCCAGCAGGTCTATGTTACACTATGGCTACACCTTC; CDR3: CASRSMLHYGYTF
D: TRBD2; V: TRBV4-2; J: TRBJ2-3; size: -; DNA: TGTGCCAGCAGCCGAACTAGCGGGGTCCCGACCCTCACAGATACGCAGTATTTT; CDR3: CASSRTSGVPTLTDTQYF
D: TRBD1; V: TRBV27; J: TRBJ2-3; size: -; DNA: TGTGCCAGCAGTTTCGTGGGACAGGGTCTTAGGTATTTT; CDR3: CASSFVGQGLRYF
D: -; V: TRBV6-5; J: TRBJ2-1; size: -; DNA: TGTGCCAGCAGTTATCCCAGCGGAAGCTCCTACAATGAGCAGTTCTTC; CDR3: CASSYPSGSSYNEQFF
D: -; V: TRBV27; J: TRBJ2-3; size: -; DNA: TGTGCCAGCAGTTTAAGGGCCAGCCGGGCAGATACGCAGTATTTT; CDR3: CASSLRASRADTQYF
D: -; V: TRBV7-2; J: TRBJ2-7; size: -; DNA: TGTGCCAGCAGCTTAGCGGGTCCTGGAGAGCAGTACTTC; CDR3: CASSLAGPGEQYF
D: -; V: TRBV13; J: TRBJ2-6; size: -; DNA: TGTGCCAGCAGCGGACGGGGGGCGCTTGGGGCCAACGTCCTGACTTTC; CDR3: CASSGRGALGANVLTF
D: -; V: TRBV3-1/TRBV3-2; J: TRBJ2-7; size: -; DNA: TGTGCCAGCAGCCAACTAGATTCCTACGAGCAGTACTTC; CDR3: CASSQLDSYEQYF
D: TRBD1; V: TRBV6-6; J: TRBJ1-6; size: once; DNA: TGTGCCAGTACAGGGGGCGACCCCTATAATTCACCCCTCCACTTT; CDR3: CASTGGDPYNSPLHF